This entry describes one T cell receptor beta chain. TCRdb reprocessed the 5' RACE reads, with one entry per CDR3 protein and no DNA. The table lists roughly 430,000 distinct CDR3 sequences, with more than 7% in the top ten. This specimen belongs to a study of T cells expressing NK-cell markers. CDR3 length: 15 amino acids. The V gene's germline CDR1 is SGHRS and CDR2 YFSETQ. The chain recombines TRBV5-1 with TRBJ2-1; TCRdb selects TRBD2, and the lack of DNA leaves this call unchecked. Sequencing input: blood T cells: a sorted CD56 or NKG2C T cell subset, CD4+ or CD8+ T cells, or bulk PBMC T cells (not recorded which). The TCR was taken from a woman between 18 and 70 years old in good health. CDR3 protein: CASSLEGPSNNEQFF. Filled out from reference TRBV5-1 and TRBJ2-1, the complete variable domain reads KAGVTQTPRYLIKTRGQQVTLSCSPISGHRSVSWYQQTPGQGLQFLFEYFSETQRNKGNFPGRFSGRQFSNSRSEMNVSTLELGDSALYLCASSLEGPSNNEQFFGPGTRLTVL.